A single sample gave rise to the 17 T cell receptor beta chains below, sequenced in a study of cytomegalovirus exposure and HLA in healthy donors. The PCR ran on 60 Vbeta and 13 Jbeta primers. The protocol was immunoSEQ multiplex PCR, while the TCRdb copy is restricted to in-frame clones and leaves out a portion. The table lists about 60,000 clones. Input material: PBMCs. The receptors here all came from a woman aged 18 to 35 in good health and CMV-seronegative.

This rearrangement joins TRBV5-4 to TRBJ2-7, with 8 bases that match TRBD1. In germline, CDR1 is SGHNT, CDR2 YYREEE (reference sequence). The CDR3 is 14 residues long. V gave up 4 bases and J gave up 2 bases; unmatched junction bases: 5. In DNA, the CDR3 is TGTGCCAGCAGCCAGGGACAGGAGACCTACGAGCAGTACTTC. It translates to CASSQGQETYEQYF.

This chain links TRBV5-1 with TRBJ2-3; 7 nucleotides match TRBD2. From germline, CDR1 is SGHRS and CDR2 YFSETQ. V was clipped by 3 bases and J by 6 bases; unmatched bases: 4. The CDR3 totals 13 residues. Written as DNA, the CDR3 is TGCGCCAGCAGCTGGGGACTATCGGATACGCAGTATTTT. It yields the protein CASSWGLSDTQYF.

This CDR3 is CASSYSILGGNTIYF. The CDR3, as DNA: TGTGCCAGCAGTTACTCGATTCTGGGCGGGAACACCATATATTTT. The genes are TRBV6-6 and TRBJ1-3; no reliable D call. Looked up from germline, CDR1 is MNHNY and CDR2 is SVGAGI (reference sequence). CDR3 length: 15 amino acids. Trimming took off 0 bases at V and 7 bases at J, with 13 bases between the two ends.

The V and J genes are TRBV6-4 and TRBJ2-1; 14 bases align to TRBD2. J was trimmed by 6 bases and V by 2 bases; bases with no gene match: 0. Germline CDR1 MRHNA, CDR2 SNTAGT. The CDR3 covers 15 residues. CDR3 in amino acids: CASSDGTSGGNEQFF. The CDR3 DNA reads TGTGCCAGCAGTGACGGGACTAGCGGGGGCAATGAGCAGTTCTTC.

V and J are TRBV18 and TRBJ2-5; D unclear. CDR3 length: 13 amino acids. Trimming shortened V by 6 bases and J by 5 bases, and 13 bases separated the two germline ends. From germline, CDR1 is KGHSH and CDR2 LQKENI. The DNA of the CDR3 is TGTGCCAGCTCCACATTTCTTCAGGAGACCCAGTACTTC. This encodes CASSTFLQETQYF.

The rearrangement links TRBV9 to TRBJ1-2, with TRBD1 as a possible D gene (6 bases). There are 14 residues in the CDR3. CDR1 SGDLS and CDR2 YYNGEE come from the germline V gene. V lost 2 bases and J 3 bases, leaving 11 bases between the germline ends. The CDR3 DNA is TGTGCCAGCAGCGTTCAACAGGGATACTATGGCTACACCTTC. It encodes CASSVQQGYYGYTF.

This rearrangement joins TRBV15 to TRBJ2-1; D uncertain. This CDR3 region has 14 residues. The germline CDR1 and CDR2 sequences are LNHNV and YYDKDF (reference sequence). Trimming stripped 4 bases from V and 5 bases from J, with 12 bases between. This CDR3 is CATSTVYPDNEQFF. The CDR3 DNA reads as TGTGCCACCAGCACCGTCTACCCTGACAATGAGCAGTTCTTC. Drawing the rest from reference TRBV15 and TRBJ2-1, the complete variable domain is DAMVIQNPRYQVTQFGKPVTLSCSQTLNHNVMYWYQQKSSQAPKLLFHYYDKDFNNEADTPDNFQSRRPNTSFCFLDIRSPGLGDTAMYLCATSTVYPDNEQFFGPGTRLTVL.

The DNA of the CDR3 is TGCGCCACCTGGACTAGCGGGAGCCTCTCCTACGAGCAGTACTTC. Translating it yields CATWTSGSLSYEQYF. V gene TRBV10-2 combines with J gene TRBJ2-7; the match to TRBD2 covers 13 bases. The CDR3 is made up of 15 amino acids. CDR1 is WSHSY and CDR2 is SAAADI in the germline V gene. V lost 10 bases, J lost 0 bases, and 6 bases stayed unmatched.

The gene calls are TRBV19 and TRBJ2-1; D is perhaps TRBD1 (5 bases). The CDR3 contains 15 residues. The V gene's germline CDR1 is LNHDA and CDR2 SQIVND (reference sequence). Trimming took off 3 bases at V and 9 bases at J, with 18 bases between the two ends. CDR3 region: CASSMSGTRAIEQFF. The DNA for the CDR3 is TGTGCCAGTAGTATGTCAGGTACCAGGGCGATTGAGCAGTTCTTC.

J is TRBJ1-1 and V is TRBV10-3; a weak D match, TRBD1 (5 bases). V lost 7 bases, J lost 1 base, and 13 bases lay in between. In germline, CDR1 is ENHRY, CDR2 SYGVKD. This CDR3 is 14 amino acids long. The DNA for the CDR3 is TGTGCCATCATCGACGACAGTTCGAACACTGAAGCTTTCTTT. Translation: CAIIDDSSNTEAFF.

V usage is TRBV5-6 and J usage is TRBJ1-1, with 7 bases matching TRBD1. V lost 5 bases to trimming and J lost 10 bases; unmatched junction nucleotides: 11. The CDR3 extends over 13 amino acids. Germline V gives CDR1 SGHDT, CDR2 YYEEEE. CDR3 DNA sequence: TGTGCCAGCAGGATTAAAGGGGGCCCGGGAGCTTTCTTT. Protein product: CASRIKGGPGAFF.

CDR3 DNA sequence: TGTGCCATCAGGCGGGACAGGGGGGATAGCGGGGAGCTGTTTTTT. Translated, it gives CAIRRDRGDSGELFF. The chain couples TRBV10-3 to TRBJ2-2, with 11 bases aligning to TRBD1. This CDR3 spans 15 amino acids. Trimming at V came to 6 bases and at J to 7 bases, leaving 7 bases not matched to a gene. The germline CDR1 and CDR2 sequences are ENHRY and SYGVKD.

This rearrangement joins TRBV29-1 to TRBJ1-3, with D possibly being TRBD1 (5 bases). The CDR3 covers 14 residues. V lost 4 bases and J lost 1, with 11 bases in between. CDR1 and CDR2 (germline): SQVTM, ANQGSEA. The CDR3 here is CSVVRGTSGNTIYF. For the CDR3, the DNA is TGCAGCGTTGTAAGGGGAACGTCTGGAAACACCATATATTTT.

The rearrangement joins TRBV25-1 to TRBJ2-7, with D perhaps TRBD1 (6 bases). Trimming cost V 6 bases and J 7 bases, with 16 bases left between them. The CDR3 runs 13 residues. Germline loops: CDR1 MGHDK, CDR2 SYGVNS. CDR3 loop: CASSPRQAGEQYF. As DNA, the CDR3 is TGTGCCAGCAGCCCTAGACAGGCTGGGGAGCAGTACTTC.

J is TRBJ1-4 and V is TRBV6-6, with a weak D call TRBD1 (6 bases). The CDR3 is 14 amino acids. Trimming took 6 bases from V and 7 from J, leaving 15 bases between them. Germline CDR1 and CDR2: MNHNY and SVGAGI (reference sequence). Here the CDR3 reads CASRRGGPGEKLFF. CDR3 DNA: TGTGCCAGCAGACGGGGGGGGCCGGGTGAAAAACTGTTTTTT.

The chain joins TRBV5-8 to TRBJ2-5, with TRBD1 as a possible D gene (5 bases). Trimming removed 0 bases at V and 2 bases at J, with 14 bases between. Germline assignment: CDR1 SGHTS and CDR2 YDEGEE. The CDR3 has 16 residues. This CDR3 is CASSLGVGLSQETQYF. For the CDR3, the DNA is TGTGCCAGCAGCTTGGGGGTGGGGCTATCTCAAGAGACCCAGTACTTC.

The chain joins TRBV9 to TRBJ2-4; D is unresolved. This CDR3 region has 14 residues. CDR1 and CDR2 from the germline V gene are SGDLS and YYNGEE. The germline V and J ends were trimmed by 1 base and 7 bases, with 12 bases remaining between them. CDR3 bases: TGTGCCAGCAGCGTACTGGGCGCTGGGAACATTCAGTACTTC. This codes for CASSVLGAGNIQYF.